This entry lists 8 T cell receptor beta chains sequenced from one sample in a study of beta chain features in type 1 diabetes. Antigens of these TCRs are unknown. cDNA synthesis used the whole RNA isolate, giving expressed TCRB sequences. Sequencing was performed with immunoSEQ multiplex PCR; in TCRdb, only in-frame clones are kept and a portion is missing. Altogether 200,000 to 250,000 clones are present, 11% to 15% being singletons, with the ten largest covering around 0.019%. Study outcomes and limitations: Significant though moderate, a shortening of TCRB CDR3s appeared in all four CD4+ subsets of Type 1 diabetes patients.

The sample comprised naive CD4+ T cells from blood. The receptor source for this set is a man aged 25 to 45 with type 1 diabetes.

This clone was recorded a few times. The chain recombines TRBV18 with TRBJ1-4, with D possibly matching TRBD1 (6 bases). Trimming stripped 3 bases from V and 7 bases from J, with 9 bases between. The CDR3 length is 13 residues. Germline V CDR1 and CDR2: KGHSH, LQKENI. CDR3 DNA sequence: TGTGCCAGCTCACCTGGACAGTTTGAAAAACTGTTTTTT. Encoded protein: CASSPGQFEKLFF.

In nucleotides, the CDR3 is TGTGCCTGGAGTCGGCAGGGGAGCACTGAAGCTTTCTTT. Encoded protein: CAWSRQGSTEAFF. The V call is TRBV30, the J call TRBJ1-1, with D possibly being TRBD1 (6 bases). Germline-derived CDR1 and CDR2 are GTSNPN and SVGIG (reference sequence). The V gene lost 2 bases and the J gene lost 4 bases, with 11 bases spanning the gap. This CDR3 spans 13 amino acids.

This clone was counted between two and nine times. The same CDR3 can be traced to other DNA sequences in this sample. V and J are TRBV5-1 and TRBJ1-5; 7 nucleotides match TRBD1. Germline CDR1 is SGHRS and CDR2 is YFSETQ. V lost 0 bases, J lost 7 bases, and 7 bases stayed unmatched. CDR3 length equals 15 residues. The CDR3 DNA sequence: TGCGCCAGCAGCTTGGAAGGGGGCGAGGGACAGCCCCAGCATTTT. Translated, it gives CASSLEGGEGQPQHF.

This clone appeared a few times. This chain links TRBV5-1 with TRBJ1-2, with 7 bases fitting TRBD1. The germline gives CDR1 SGHRS, CDR2 YFSETQ. The CDR3 loop spans 14 amino acids. V trimming: 3 bases; J trimming: 2 bases; junction bases outside the gene matches: 4. This CDR3 reads CASSSQDRNYGYTF. CDR3 in DNA: TGCGCCAGCAGCTCGCAGGACAGGAACTATGGCTACACCTTC.

The chain combines TRBV25-1 with TRBJ2-7; D perhaps matches TRBD1 (6 bases). This CDR3 is 13 amino acids long. The V gene's germline CDR1 is MGHDK and CDR2 SYGVNS. V was shortened by 8 bases and J by 1 base, with 12 bases between the two germline ends. This chain's CDR3 is CASGGPASYEQYF. The CDR3, as DNA: TGTGCCAGCGGGGGCCCAGCTTCCTACGAGCAGTACTTC.

This clone showed up just a few times. The CDR3 reads CASSARGTQPQHF. The CDR3 nucleotides read TGTGCCAGCAGCGCCCGAGGAACTCAGCCCCAGCATTTT. The chain carries TRBV7-9 and TRBJ1-5; D uncertain. This CDR3 has 13 residues. The germline V gene encodes CDR1 SEHNR and CDR2 FQNEAQ (reference sequence). The V gene lost 5 bases and the J gene lost 6 bases, with 11 bases spanning the gap. Full variable domain (missing parts from reference TRBV7-9 and TRBJ1-5): DTGVSQNPRHKITKRGQNVTFRCDPISEHNRLYWYRQTLGQGPEFLTYFQNEAQLEKSRLLSDRFSAERPKGSFSTLEIQRTEQGDSAMYLCASSARGTQPQHFGDGTRLSIL.

The chain is built from TRBV18 and TRBJ2-3, with D perhaps matching TRBD2 (5 bases). Trimming removed 4 bases from V and 8 bases from J, with 16 bases in between. The V gene's germline CDR1 is KGHSH and CDR2 LQKENI. The CDR3 is made up of 14 amino acids. CDR3 bases: TGTGCCAGCTCACTAGCGACCCAGTCTGGTACGCAGTATTTT. Protein: CASSLATQSGTQYF. Combining the CDR3 with reference TRBV18 and TRBJ2-3 gives the whole variable domain NAGVMQNPRHLVRRRGQEARLRCSPMKGHSHVYWYRQLPEEGLKFMVYLQKENIIDESGMPKERFSAEFPKEGPSILRIQQVVRGDSAAYFCASSLATQSGTQYFGPGTRLTVL.

Only a few counts were recorded for this clone. The chain carries TRBV7-9 and TRBJ2-4; TRBD2 aligns across 10 bases. Germline V gene lookup returns CDR1 SEHNR and CDR2 FQNEAQ (reference sequence). This CDR3 is 19 amino acids long. V shed 5 bases, J shed 0 bases, and the junction held 13 bases outside the gene matches. The CDR3 DNA follows: TGTGCCAGCAGCGGTGGCATAGCGGGGGGAAGTCTAGCCAAAAACATTCAGTACTTC. Encoded protein: CASSGGIAGGSLAKNIQYF.